This is a list of T cell receptor beta chains from one sample in a study of blood T cells in healthy people across ages. TCRdb called the 5' RACE reads again in MiXCR, with one record for every CDR3 protein. The table has 800,000 or so distinct CDR3 sequences, 25% seen once. This same sample was also taken into another study, of T cells of mothers and their children.

The sequenced material came from blood. These receptors were taken from a boy younger than 18 in good health. Both conserved end residues are part of each CDR3. The D gene is left open where the match is weak. Expanded clones are given a class, and other clones once, few, many or no size at all.

CDR3nt,CDR3aa,abundance,j_gene,v_gene,d_gene
TGTGCCACCGGGGCGGCCCTCACGGAGACCCAGTACTTC,CATGAALTETQYF,-,TRBJ2-5,TRBV28,-
TGCAGTGCTCAGTCCCGTATTGGCGGCTCCTACAATGAGCAGTTCTTC,CSAQSRIGGSYNEQFF,-,TRBJ2-1,TRBV20-1,-
TGTGCCAGCTCGGACAGGGTGAGCAATGAGCAGTTCTTC,CASSDRVSNEQFF,-,TRBJ2-1,TRBV18,TRBD1
TGTGCCAGCAGTTTGACAACAGGGCCCGAGCAGTACTTC,CASSLTTGPEQYF,few,TRBJ2-7,TRBV12-3/TRBV12-4,-
TGTGCCAGCAGCCAAGGTGGGACAGGGGGGGAGACCCGGTACTTC,CASSQGGTGGETRYF,-,TRBJ2-5,TRBV4-2,TRBD1
TGTGCCAGCAGTTACTTTCAGGGTAACAAAAACATTCAGTACTTC,CASSYFQGNKNIQYF,-,TRBJ2-4,TRBV6-2/TRBV6-3,-
TGTGCCAGCAGCCGAAATGAGCAGTTCTTC,CASSRNEQFF,many,TRBJ2-1,TRBV7-9,-
TGCAGTGCCGTTCAGGGGAATCAGCCCCAGCATTTT,CSAVQGNQPQHF,few,TRBJ1-5,TRBV20-1,-
TGTGCCAGCAGTGACGAAGCGGGAGGGGGATCCGGGGAGCTGTTTTTT,CASSDEAGGGSGELFF,-,TRBJ2-2,TRBV6-4,TRBD2
TGTGCCAGCAGACTTTCTAGCGGGAGAAACAATGAGCAGTTCTTC,CASRLSSGRNNEQFF,few,TRBJ2-1,TRBV2,TRBD2
TGTGCCAGCAGCTTGGACAGGACGAACGAGCAGTACTTC,CASSLDRTNEQYF,-,TRBJ2-7,TRBV5-4,-
TGTGCCAGCAGCCTGGGTACGACCGGGGAGCTGTTTTTT,CASSLGTTGELFF,many,TRBJ2-2,TRBV27,-
TGTGCCTGCAGTTACGGCGTCTCCTACGAGCAGTACTTC,CACSYGVSYEQYF,-,TRBJ2-7,TRBV6-2/TRBV6-3,-
TGCAGTGCTAGAGTTCGAATATCCCCAGCGGGAGCTTTGGATACGCAGTATTTT,CSARVRISPAGALDTQYF,-,TRBJ2-3,TRBV20-1,TRBD2
TGCAGCGTTGAATCCCAAGGGGTTTTGAGGGAATACGAGCAGTACTTC,CSVESQGVLREYEQYF,-,TRBJ2-7,TRBV29-1,-
TGCGCCAGCAGCCCAACCGGGACAGGGGATGAAAAACTGTTTTTT,CASSPTGTGDEKLFF,-,TRBJ1-4,TRBV4-1,TRBD1
TGCGCCAGCAGCTTTGGGGACTCTGGGGCCAACGTCCTGACTTTC,CASSFGDSGANVLTF,-,TRBJ2-6,TRBV5-1,-
TGTGCCAGCAGCCAGTGGACAGGGCGGAATGAAAAACTGTTTTTT,CASSQWTGRNEKLFF,-,TRBJ1-4,TRBV7-9,TRBD1
TGCGCCAGCAGCTTCGGACGGGACAGTTACGAGCAGTACTTC,CASSFGRDSYEQYF,few,TRBJ2-7,TRBV5-1,TRBD1
TGTGCCAGCAGTACGCCCTTTGCGCGCCCAGCCGGGGAGCTGTTTTTT,CASSTPFARPAGELFF,-,TRBJ2-2,TRBV6-2/TRBV6-3,-
TGCGCCAGCAGCCTCCTCCTCAGGGTATCTCCAGATACGCAGTATTTT,CASSLLLRVSPDTQYF,few,TRBJ2-3,TRBV4-3,-
TGCGCCAGCAGCCAAGAGATCCTAGCGGGGAACAATGAGCAGTTCTTC,CASSQEILAGNNEQFF,few,TRBJ2-1,TRBV4-3,TRBD2
TGTGCCAGCAGCTTAGGTTGGGGTCGAGGATACGAGCAGTACTTC,CASSLGWGRGYEQYF,-,TRBJ2-7,TRBV11-2,-
TGCGGAACCCGGTCGGTGTATGGCTACACCTTC,CGTRSVYGYTF,-,TRBJ1-2,TRBV29-1,-